This TCR beta chain was captured in a study of blood T cell repertoires in COVID-19 (TCRdb year 2020). Background for the entire study: The collaborator samples originated in the United States, Italy and Spain and spanned the acute and convalescent phases of COVID-19. The repertoires were made available in a free public database intended to serve as a resource for research on the immune response to SARS-CoV-2. Samples came from the ongoing ImmuneRACE study (first 160 participants) plus 1,254 subjects from 6 global collaborators. The prospective study material was composed of cDNA or gDNA derived from T cells, B-cell-depleted T cells, or PBMCs. Where HLA class I and class II types were available, the types were taken from metadata supplied by the sample provider, not from assay-based typing. The sample metadata nearly always contained a de-identified subject ID, COVID-19 status, age in years and sex. Deeply sampled blood TCRbeta repertoires from subjects exposed to, actively infected with, or recovered from COVID-19 were included in the dataset. Points the paper makes about the study in general: Clinical and demographic metadata were provided uncurated, with the amount varying by source and participant.

TCRbeta CDR3 regions were amplified from genomic DNA using the immunoSEQ Assay, a bias-controlled multiplex PCR. In the paper's pipeline: Within the assay, amplification of reference gene primers was used to estimate how many nucleated cells each sample contained. To quantify the absolute abundance of each unique TCRbeta CDR3 rearrangement, sequence reads were collapsed and filtered. Productive Simpson clonality was computed per sample as the square root of Simpson's diversity index over productive rearrangements. TCRdb retrieved this table from immuneACCESS and kept in-frame rearrangements only. Not all clones are present; in checked studies, unresolved V genes account for under half, and no reason is known for the remainder. V, J and clone size are taken as reported in that table, and D and trimming were inferred from the DNA itself. This sample lists some 80,000 clones; around nine tenths were detected once. The top ten hold under 25% of the sample.

CDR1 MNHEY and CDR2 SVGAGI were looked up in the germline V gene. Measured from the cysteine to the phenylalanine, the CDR3 is 16 residues long. Only the CDR3 region is kept as DNA, spanning 48 bases read in frame from base 1. Trimming costs V 0 bases and J 5 bases, and their ends lie 16 bases apart. Whole blood was collected in K2EDTA tubes by collaborating institutions according to the institutions' own protocols. For TCRbeta analysis, collaborators shipped samples as frozen whole blood, isolated PBMCs, or DNA extracted from either of those sample types. As for this clone: It has no known antigen specificity. Qualities for individual bases were not recorded, and no much larger clone is one base off.

In this chain, TRBV6-5 is recombined with TRBJ1-1; TRBD1 is possibly the D segment (5 matching bases). Sequencing was done on a sample of peripheral blood. This TCR was sampled from a human donor in a cohort sampled during active COVID-19. Here the CDR3 is given as CASSYSGFGGTTEAFF. DNA sequence: TGTGCCAGCAGTTACTCTGGGTTCGGGGGGACTACTGAAGCTTTCTTT.